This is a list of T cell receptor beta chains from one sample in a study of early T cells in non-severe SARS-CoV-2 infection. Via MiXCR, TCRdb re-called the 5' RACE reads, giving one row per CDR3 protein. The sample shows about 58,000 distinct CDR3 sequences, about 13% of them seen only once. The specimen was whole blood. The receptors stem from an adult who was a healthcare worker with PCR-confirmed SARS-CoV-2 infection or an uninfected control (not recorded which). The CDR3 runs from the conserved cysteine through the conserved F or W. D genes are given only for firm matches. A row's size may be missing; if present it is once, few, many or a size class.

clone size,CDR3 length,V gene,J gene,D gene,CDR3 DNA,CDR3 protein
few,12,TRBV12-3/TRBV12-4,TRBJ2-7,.,TGTGCCAGCAGTCCTCCAAGGTCCGAGCAGTACTTC,CASSPPRSEQYF
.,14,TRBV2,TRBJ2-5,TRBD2,TGTGCCAGCTCCGGCGGGACTAGCGGTGAGACCCAGTACTTC,CASSGGTSGETQYF
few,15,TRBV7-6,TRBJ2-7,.,TGTGCCAGCAGCCCCGTAGGGGGACTCTCCTACGAGCAGTACTTC,CASSPVGGLSYEQYF
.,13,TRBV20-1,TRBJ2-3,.,TGCAGTGCTGTTTTCTGGGGAACAGATACGCAGTATTTT,CSAVFWGTDTQYF
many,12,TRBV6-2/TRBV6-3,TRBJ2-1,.,TGTGCCAGCAGCAGAACCAGAAATGAGCAGTTCTTC,CASSRTRNEQFF
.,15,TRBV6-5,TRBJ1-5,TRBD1,TGTGCCAGCAGTTCGACAGGGACGGGCAATCAGCCCCAGCATTTT,CASSSTGTGNQPQHF
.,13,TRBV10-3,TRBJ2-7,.,TGTGCCACCACGGGGGACCGGGCCTACGAGCAGTACTTC,CATTGDRAYEQYF
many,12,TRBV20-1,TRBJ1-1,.,TGCAGTGCTAGGCGGACAAACACTGAAGCTTTCTTT,CSARRTNTEAFF
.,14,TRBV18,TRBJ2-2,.,TGTGTCAGCTCACCAAGACAGAACACCGGGGAGCTGTTTTTT,CVSSPRQNTGELFF
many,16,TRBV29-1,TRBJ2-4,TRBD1,TGCAGCCTCGGGGAACCCAGGGGGCGGGCCAAAAACATTCAGTACTTC,CSLGEPRGRAKNIQYF
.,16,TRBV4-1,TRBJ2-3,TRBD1,TGCGCCAGCAGCCAGTCCGGGACAGGGGGTTTTGATACGCAGTATTTT,CASSQSGTGGFDTQYF
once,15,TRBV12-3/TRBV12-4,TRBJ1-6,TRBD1,TGTGCCAGCAGTTCCTCGGGACAGTCAAATTCACCCCTCCACTTT,CASSSSGQSNSPLHF
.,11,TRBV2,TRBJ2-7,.,TGTGCCAGCAGTGAAAGAAGTACAGGGAGCTTC,CASSERSTGSF
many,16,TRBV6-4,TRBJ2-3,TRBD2,TGTGCCAGCAGTGCCGGGACTAGCGGGAGCACAGATACGCAGTATTTT,CASSAGTSGSTDTQYF
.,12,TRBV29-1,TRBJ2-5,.,TGCAGCGTTGAAGGGGTACGGGAGACCCAGTACTTC,CSVEGVRETQYF
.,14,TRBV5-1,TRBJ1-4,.,TGCGCCAGCAGCTTGGGGGCAGGGGATGAAAAACTGTTTTTT,CASSLGAGDEKLFF
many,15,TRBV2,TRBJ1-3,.,TGTGCCAGCAGTGCGACACAGGGCTCTGGAAACACCATATATTTT,CASSATQGSGNTIYF
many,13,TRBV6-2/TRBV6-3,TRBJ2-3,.,TGTGCCAGCGAATACCAGGGTGCAGATACGCAGTATTTT,CASEYQGADTQYF
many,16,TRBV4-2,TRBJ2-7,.,TGTGCCAGCAGCCAAGAATTGGGGGATAGCTCCTACGAGCAGTACTTC,CASSQELGDSSYEQYF
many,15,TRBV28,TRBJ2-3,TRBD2,TGTGCCAGCAGCGGACTAGCGGCTAGCACAGATACGCAGTATTTT,CASSGLAASTDTQYF
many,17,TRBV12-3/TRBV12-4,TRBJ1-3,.,TGTGCCAGCACCCCGTCGGGGCTCTTTCTCTCTGGAAACACCATATATTTT,CASTPSGLFLSGNTIYF
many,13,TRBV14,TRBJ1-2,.,TGTGCCAGCAGCCTCTTACAGAACTATGGCTACACCTTC,CASSLLQNYGYTF
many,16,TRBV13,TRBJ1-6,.,TGTGCCAGCAGGCTCGCCGATGGGGGGGAAAATTCACCCCTCCACTTT,CASRLADGGENSPLHF
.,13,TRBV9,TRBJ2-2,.,TGTGCCAGCAGCGTACGTAACTCCGGGGAGCTGTTTTTT,CASSVRNSGELFF
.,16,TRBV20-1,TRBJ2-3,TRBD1,TGCAGTGCTAGAGTCATGACAGGGCGTCTCACAGATACGCAGTATTTT,CSARVMTGRLTDTQYF
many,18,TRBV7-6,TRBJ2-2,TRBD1,TGTGCCAGCAGTCGGGTGCCGGGACAGGGGGCGAACACCGGGGAGCTGTTTTTT,CASSRVPGQGANTGELFF
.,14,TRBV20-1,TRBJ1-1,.,TGCAGTGCTAGAGGGCCCCAGGTGAACACTGAAGCTTTCTTT,CSARGPQVNTEAFF
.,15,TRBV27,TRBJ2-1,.,TGTGCCACCCCGGTTCCCACCCCGCGGTGCAATGAGCAGTTCTTC,CATPVPTPRCNEQFF
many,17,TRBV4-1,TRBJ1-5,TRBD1,TGCGCCAGCAGCCATATCAGGGGGGAACATAGCAATCAGCCCCAGCATTTT,CASSHIRGEHSNQPQHF
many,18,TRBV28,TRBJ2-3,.,TGTGCCAGCAGTTTATCCTCGGACAGCCCGTCCCTCACAGATACGCAGTATTTT,CASSLSSDSPSLTDTQYF
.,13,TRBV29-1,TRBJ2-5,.,TGCAGCGTAGTCCCGGGCCCAGAAGAGACCCAGTACTTC,CSVVPGPEETQYF
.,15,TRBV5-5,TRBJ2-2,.,TGTGCCAGCAGCTTCGTTGCGGGCCTCACCGGGGAGCTGTTTTTT,CASSFVAGLTGELFF
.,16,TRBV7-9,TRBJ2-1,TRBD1,TGTGCCAGCAGCCCACGGACAGGGGACACCTACAATGAGCAGTTCTTC,CASSPRTGDTYNEQFF
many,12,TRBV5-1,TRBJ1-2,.,TGCGCCAGCAGCGGTGGACACTATGGCTACACCTTC,CASSGGHYGYTF
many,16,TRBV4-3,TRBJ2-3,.,TGCGCCAGCAGCCAAGCATCTTTAGGGACCACAGATACGCAGTATTTT,CASSQASLGTTDTQYF
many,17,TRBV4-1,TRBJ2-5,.,TGCGCCAGCAGCCAAGAGAGGAATGTACAGGTCCAAGAGACCCAGTACTTC,CASSQERNVQVQETQYF
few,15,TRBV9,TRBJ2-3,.,TGTGCCAGCAGCGCTTACCAGGGGTTCGCAGATACGCAGTATTTT,CASSAYQGFADTQYF
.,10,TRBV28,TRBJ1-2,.,TGTGCCACGCTCACATATGGCTACACCTTC,CATLTYGYTF
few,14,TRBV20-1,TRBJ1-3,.,TGCAGTGCTACCCCTACGGCCTCTGGAAACACCATATATTTT,CSATPTASGNTIYF
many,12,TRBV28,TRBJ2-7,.,TGTGCCAGCAGTTTTGCCCCCTACGAGCAGTACTTC,CASSFAPYEQYF
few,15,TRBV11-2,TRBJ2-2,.,TGTGCCAGCACCCCTTCGCGGGCGAACACCGGGGAGCTGTTTTTT,CASTPSRANTGELFF
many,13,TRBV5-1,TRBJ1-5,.,TGCGCCAGCAGCTTGGAGGGAAGTCAGCCCCAGCATTTT,CASSLEGSQPQHF
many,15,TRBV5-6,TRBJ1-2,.,TGTGCCAGCAGCTTTCTTCTCAGGGAGAACTATGGCTACACCTTC,CASSFLLRENYGYTF
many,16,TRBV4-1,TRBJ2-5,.,TGCGCCAGCAGCCGTTTGGGGGGGGACAACCAAGAGACCCAGTACTTC,CASSRLGGDNQETQYF
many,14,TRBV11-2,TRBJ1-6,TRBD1,TGTGCCAGCAGCGCCTCAGACAGGGGGCCACCCCTCCACTTT,CASSASDRGPPLHF
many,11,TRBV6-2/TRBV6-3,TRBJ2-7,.,TGTGCCAGCAGTTATTCCCACGAGCAGTACTTC,CASSYSHEQYF
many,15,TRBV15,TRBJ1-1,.,TGTGCCACCAGCAGAGATAGGACGGAGAACACTGAAGCTTTCTTT,CATSRDRTENTEAFF
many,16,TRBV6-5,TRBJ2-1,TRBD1,TGTGCCAGCAGTTACTCGACAGGGGAAAAGGACAATGAGCAGTTCTTC,CASSYSTGEKDNEQFF
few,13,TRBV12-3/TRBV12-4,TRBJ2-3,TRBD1,TGTGCCAGCAGACCCGACAGGGCGGATACGCAGTATTTT,CASRPDRADTQYF
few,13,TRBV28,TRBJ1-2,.,TGTGCCAGCAGTCCACCCGGGACACCATCCGACACCTTC,CASSPPGTPSDTF
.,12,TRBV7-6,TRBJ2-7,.,TGTGCCAGCAGCGCAGGGGTCAACGAGCAGTACTTC,CASSAGVNEQYF
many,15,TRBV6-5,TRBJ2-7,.,TGTGCCAGCAGCCCGGCCCAGGGTATGGCTTCCGAGCAGTACTTC,CASSPAQGMASEQYF